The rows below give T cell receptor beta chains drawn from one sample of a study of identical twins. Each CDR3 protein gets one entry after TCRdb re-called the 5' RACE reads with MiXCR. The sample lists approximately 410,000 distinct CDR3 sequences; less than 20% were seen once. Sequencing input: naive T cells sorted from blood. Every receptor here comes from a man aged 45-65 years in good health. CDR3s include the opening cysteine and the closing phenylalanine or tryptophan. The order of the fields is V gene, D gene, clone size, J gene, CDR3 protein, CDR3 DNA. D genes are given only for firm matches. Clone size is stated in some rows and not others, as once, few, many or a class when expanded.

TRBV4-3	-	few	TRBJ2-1	CASSQVGGFEQFF	TGCGCCAGCAGCCAAGTAGGCGGGTTTGAGCAGTTCTTC
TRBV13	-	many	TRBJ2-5	CASSFLRETQYF	TGTGCCAGCAGCTTTCTCCGAGAGACCCAGTACTTC
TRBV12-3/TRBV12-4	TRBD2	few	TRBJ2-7	CASSLTSGTVPYEQYF	TGTGCCAGCAGTTTAACTAGCGGTACTGTTCCCTACGAGCAGTACTTC
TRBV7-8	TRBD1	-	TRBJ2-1	CASSSAGQGGSYNEQFF	TGTGCCAGCAGCTCTGCGGGACAGGGGGGTTCGTACAATGAGCAGTTCTTC
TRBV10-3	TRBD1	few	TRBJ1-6	CATGTGVNSPLHF	TGTGCCACAGGTACAGGGGTAAATTCACCCCTCCACTTT
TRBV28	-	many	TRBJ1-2	CASSPLLPYGYTF	TGTGCCAGCAGCCCGCTCCTCCCCTATGGCTACACCTTC
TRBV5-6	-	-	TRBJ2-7	CASSFFLGPSYEQYF	TGTGCCAGCAGCTTCTTTCTTGGGCCCTCCTACGAGCAGTACTTC
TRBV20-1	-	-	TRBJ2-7	CSAHTGSYEQYF	TGCAGTGCCCATACAGGGTCCTACGAGCAGTACTTC
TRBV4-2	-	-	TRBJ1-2	CASSQDRVGFGSNYGYTF	TGTGCCAGCAGCCAAGATCGGGTGGGATTCGGTAGCAACTATGGCTACACCTTC
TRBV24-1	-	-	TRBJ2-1	CATSDPGRHNEQFF	TGTGCCACCAGTGATCCGGGACGGCACAATGAGCAGTTCTTC
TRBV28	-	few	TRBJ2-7	CASSFEGLGTLYEQYF	TGTGCCAGCAGTTTCGAAGGGTTGGGGACCCTTTACGAGCAGTACTTC
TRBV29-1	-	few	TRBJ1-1	CSVGRVGAEAFF	TGCAGCGTTGGACGGGTAGGGGCAGAAGCTTTCTTT
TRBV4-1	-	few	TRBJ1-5	CASSPEMVARPQHF	TGCGCCAGCAGCCCCGAGATGGTGGCACGGCCCCAGCATTTT
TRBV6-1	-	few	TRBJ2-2	CASSRPGGASLFF	TGTGCCAGCAGCCGACCAGGGGGGGCCTCTCTGTTTTTT
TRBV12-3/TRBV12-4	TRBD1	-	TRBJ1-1	CASSWRTGKTTEAFF	TGTGCCAGCAGTTGGCGGACAGGTAAAACCACTGAAGCTTTCTTT
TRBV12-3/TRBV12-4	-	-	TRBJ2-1	CASSPGTDNEQFF	TGTGCCAGCAGTCCGGGAACCGACAATGAGCAGTTCTTC
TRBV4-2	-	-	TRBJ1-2	CASSQDSGTGLSGYTF	TGTGCCAGCAGCCAAGATAGTGGGACGGGGCTATCGGGCTACACCTTC
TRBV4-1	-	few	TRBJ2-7	CASSQDPGYQGYEQYF	TGCGCCAGCAGCCAAGATCCCGGGTATCAGGGATACGAGCAGTACTTC
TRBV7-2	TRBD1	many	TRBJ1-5	CASSWTGRNQPQHF	TGTGCCAGCAGCTGGACAGGGAGGAATCAGCCCCAGCATTTT
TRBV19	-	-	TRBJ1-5	CASSAQVHQPQHF	TGTGCCAGTAGTGCACAGGTCCATCAGCCCCAGCATTTT
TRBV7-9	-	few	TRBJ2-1	CASSFRAADKFNEQFF	TGTGCCAGCAGCTTCCGGGCGGCGGACAAGTTTAATGAGCAGTTCTTC